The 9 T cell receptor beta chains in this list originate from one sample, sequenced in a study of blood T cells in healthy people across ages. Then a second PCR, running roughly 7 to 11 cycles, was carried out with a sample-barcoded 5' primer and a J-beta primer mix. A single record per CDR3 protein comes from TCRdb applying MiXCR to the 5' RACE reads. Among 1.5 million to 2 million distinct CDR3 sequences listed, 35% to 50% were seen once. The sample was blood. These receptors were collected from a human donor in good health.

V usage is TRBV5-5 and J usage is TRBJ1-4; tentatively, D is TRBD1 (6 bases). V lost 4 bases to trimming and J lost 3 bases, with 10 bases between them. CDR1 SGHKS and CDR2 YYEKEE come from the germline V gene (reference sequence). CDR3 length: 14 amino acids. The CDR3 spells CASSRDTSNEKLFF. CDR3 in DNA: TGTGCCAGCAGCCGGGACACCTCTAATGAAAAACTGTTTTTT.

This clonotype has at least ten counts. The CDR3 loop reads CSAWTSGGSYEQYF. CDR3 sequence (DNA): TGCAGTGCTTGGACTAGCGGGGGCTCCTACGAGCAGTACTTC. The chain has TRBV20-1 and TRBJ2-7; 13 nucleotides line up with TRBD2. Germline V lookup: CDR1 DFQATT, CDR2 SNEGSKA (reference sequence). The CDR3 covers 14 residues. V gave up 5 bases and J gave up 0 bases; unmatched junction bases: 1.

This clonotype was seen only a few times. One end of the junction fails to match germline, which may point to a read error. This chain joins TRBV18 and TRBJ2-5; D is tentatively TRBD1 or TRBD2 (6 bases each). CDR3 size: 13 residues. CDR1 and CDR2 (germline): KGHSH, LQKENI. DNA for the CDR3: TGTGCCAGCTCACGGGGGGCCCAAGAGACCCGGTACTTC. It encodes CASSRGAQETRYF.

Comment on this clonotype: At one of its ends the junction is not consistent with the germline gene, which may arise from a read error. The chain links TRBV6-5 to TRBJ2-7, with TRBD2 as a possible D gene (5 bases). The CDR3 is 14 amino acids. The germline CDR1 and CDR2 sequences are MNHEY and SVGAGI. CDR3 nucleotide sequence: TGTGCCGGCAGCGGTGTCAGGACTTCCTACGAGCAGTACTTC. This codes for CAGSGVRTSYEQYF.

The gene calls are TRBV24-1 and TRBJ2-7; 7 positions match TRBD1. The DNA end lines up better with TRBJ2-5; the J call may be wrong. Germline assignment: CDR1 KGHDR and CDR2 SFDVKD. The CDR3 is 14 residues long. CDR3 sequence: CATSDRTGQETQYF. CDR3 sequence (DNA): TGTGCCACCAGTGACCGGACAGGTCAAGAGACCCAGTACTTC.

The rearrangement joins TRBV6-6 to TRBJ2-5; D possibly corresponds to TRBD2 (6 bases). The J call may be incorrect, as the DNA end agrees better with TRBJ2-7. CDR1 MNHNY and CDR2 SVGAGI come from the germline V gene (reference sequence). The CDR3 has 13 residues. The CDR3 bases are TGTGCCAGCAGTTTTGGGGGGATTAACGAGCAGTACTTC. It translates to CASSFGGINEQYF.

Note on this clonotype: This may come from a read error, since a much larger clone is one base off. CDR3 DNA: TGTGCCAGCAGCTTAATGGCCAGGACGTTGTCAGATACGCAGTATTTT. Its protein is CASSLMARTLSDTQYF. The chain uses TRBV7-3 and TRBJ2-3; no clear D gene. Germline loops: CDR1 SGHTA, CDR2 FQGTGA. The germline V and J ends were trimmed by 1 base and 4 bases, with 15 bases remaining between them. The CDR3 is made up of 16 amino acids.

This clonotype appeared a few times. CDR3 bases: TGCGCCAGCAGGGTCGACGAGGTAAACTACAATGAGCAGTTCTTC. It codes for CASRVDEVNYNEQFF. The chain uses TRBV5-1 and TRBJ2-1; no reliable D call. This CDR3 is built from 15 residues. The germline gives CDR1 SGHRS, CDR2 YFSETQ. V lost 5 bases to trimming and J lost 3 bases, with 15 bases between them.

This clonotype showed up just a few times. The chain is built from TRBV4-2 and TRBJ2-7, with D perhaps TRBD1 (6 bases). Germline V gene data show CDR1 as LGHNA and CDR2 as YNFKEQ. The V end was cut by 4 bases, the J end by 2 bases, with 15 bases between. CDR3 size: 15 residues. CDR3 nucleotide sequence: TGTGCCAGCAGCCCCCAATGGACAGAAGCCTACGAGCAGTACTTC. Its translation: CASSPQWTEAYEQYF.